Below are 3 T cell receptor beta chains sequenced from a single sample in a study of cytomegalovirus exposure and HLA in healthy donors. Use of 60 Vbeta and 13 Jbeta primers characterized the PCR. TCRdb keeps only in-frame clones here, not all; method: immunoSEQ multiplex PCR. The sample holds some 120,000 clones; 80% are singletons and the top ten take 1.2%. The sample taken for sequencing was PBMCs. These receptors were collected from a female donor in good health and CMV-seronegative.

V is TRBV7-8 and J is TRBJ2-7; 7 nucleotides agree with TRBD1. CDR3 length: 13 amino acids. CDR1 and CDR2 (germline): SGHVS, FQNEAQ. J gave up 1 base and V 5 bases, and 2 bases lay outside the gene matches. The CDR3 nucleotides are TGTGCCAGCAGCGGGGACAGTTCCTACGAGCAGTACTTC. This gives the protein CASSGDSSYEQYF.

The chain has TRBV30 and TRBJ1-2; no clear D gene. V shed 2 bases and J shed 6 bases, with 13 bases lying between them. Germline assignment: CDR1 GTSNPN and CDR2 SVGIG (reference sequence). The CDR3 extends over 13 amino acids. The CDR3 sequence is CAWSQKLGDGYTF. CDR3 DNA: TGTGCCTGGAGTCAGAAATTGGGCGATGGCTACACCTTC.

The V gene is TRBV13, the J gene TRBJ1-4, with D maybe TRBD1 (5 bases). This CDR3 is 16 amino acids long. Trimming pared 3 bases from V and 8 bases from J, leaving 19 bases between. Germline CDR1 PRHDT, CDR2 FYEKMQ (reference sequence). CDR3 sequence: CASSLVREGIREKLFF. The CDR3 region has the DNA TGTGCCAGCAGCTTGGTGAGGGAGGGGATCCGCGAAAAACTGTTTTTT.